What follows are 25 T cell receptor beta chains derived from one specimen sequenced in a study of CD8+ T cells in alopecia areata. TCR sequencing used cDNA made by reverse transcription of extracted RNA. Sequencing was performed with immunoSEQ multiplex PCR; in TCRdb, only in-frame clones are kept and a portion is missing. The repertoire holds over 120,000 clones, 45% to 60% seen once, with roughly 0.99% in the top ten. The material sequenced was CD4+ T cells sorted from blood, taken at week 0. These receptors originate from a human donor with alopecia areata.

V usage is TRBV6-5 and J usage is TRBJ2-1; D uncertain. Between the trimmed V and J ends, which lost 4 bases and 6 bases, there was a span of 13 bases. Germline V gives CDR1 MNHEY, CDR2 SVGAGI. The CDR3 runs to 14 residues. CDR3 bases: TGTGCCAGCAGTTCGCCCCCGTACGGCAATGAGCAGTTCTTC. Amino acid sequence: CASSSPPYGNEQFF.

CDR3 sequence: CSVGGVQTQYF. CDR3 nucleotides: TGCAGCGTTGGGGGGGTACAGACCCAGTACTTC. The rearrangement links TRBV29-1 to TRBJ2-5; possible D gene TRBD2, 6 bases. Germline CDR1 SQVTM, CDR2 ANQGSEA. The CDR3 spans 11 residues. V was clipped by 4 bases and J by 6 bases, with 9 bases between them.

This clone occurred a few times. V usage is TRBV30 and J usage is TRBJ1-5, with D maybe TRBD1 (6 bases). Germline CDR1 and CDR2: GTSNPN and SVGIG (reference sequence). Trimming took 2 bases from V and 7 from J, leaving 12 bases between them. There are 13 residues in the CDR3. The CDR3 loop reads CAWSTGTRQPQHF. CDR3 in DNA: TGTGCCTGGAGTACAGGGACAAGGCAGCCCCAGCATTTT.

This clone was picked up a small number of times. The chain recombines TRBV7-2 with TRBJ1-1, with a tentative D call TRBD1 (5 bases). Trimming took 3 bases from V and 4 from J, leaving 9 bases between them. Germline V CDR1 and CDR2: SGHTA, FQGNSA. CDR3 size: 13 residues. CDR3 in amino acids: CASSFGTRTEAFF. The CDR3 coding sequence is TGTGCCAGCAGCTTCGGGACTCGCACTGAAGCTTTCTTT.

The V and J genes are TRBV9 and TRBJ1-2; 8 bases align to TRBD1. Trimming cost V 0 bases and J 7 bases; bases outside gene matches: 2. Germline V lookup: CDR1 SGDLS, CDR2 YYNGEE. The CDR3 is 13 amino acids. The CDR3 loop is CASSVGRGPGYTF. The CDR3 nucleotides read TGTGCCAGCAGCGTAGGCAGGGGGCCTGGCTACACCTTC.

About this clone: Other DNA sequences in the same sample also yield this CDR3. The rearrangement links TRBV29-1 to TRBJ1-2, with 7 bases identical to TRBD1. CDR3 length: 11 residues. With 4 bases clipped from V and 7 bases from J, the junction kept 3 bases outside the gene matches. Germline CDR1 reads SQVTM; CDR2 reads ANQGSEA. The CDR3 is CSVGQGGGYTF. Written as DNA, the CDR3 is TGCAGCGTTGGACAGGGAGGTGGCTACACCTTC.

Concerning this clone: An end of the junction differs from the germline gene, which may be a read error. J is TRBJ2-5 and V is TRBV29-1; 9 nucleotides align to TRBD2. The CDR3 totals 12 residues. Germline loops: CDR1 SQVTM, CDR2 ANQGSEA. CDR3: CSVDSGPREGDF. CDR3 bases: TGCAGCGTTGATTCCGGGCCGCGGGAGGGTGACTTC.

This clone has only a few counts. Other nucleotide sequences in the sample specify the same CDR3. The V gene is TRBV20-1, the J gene TRBJ2-5; D remains unclear. Germline V gene data show CDR1 as DFQATT and CDR2 as SNEGSKA (reference sequence). V was trimmed by 0 bases and J by 5 bases, leaving 1 base between them. The CDR3 sequence is 10 residues long. The CDR3 protein is CSAREETQYF. The CDR3 nucleotides are TGCAGTGCTAGAGAGGAGACCCAGTACTTC.

The chain employs TRBV19 and TRBJ2-1, with D tentatively TRBD1 (5 bases). V shed 3 bases and J shed 1 base, with 7 bases lying between them. The CDR3 consists of 14 residues. CDR1 is LNHDA, CDR2 SQIVND, per germline (reference sequence). The CDR3 DNA is TGTGCCAGTAGTATCCCAGGGTCCTACAATGAGCAGTTCTTC. Encoded protein: CASSIPGSYNEQFF.

The rearrangement uses TRBV29-1 and TRBJ1-1; D uncertain. The length of the CDR3 is 10 residues. Looked up from germline, CDR1 is SQVTM and CDR2 is ANQGSEA. V lost 4 bases to trimming and J lost 5 bases, with 5 bases between them. The chain's CDR3 is CSVALTEAFF. CDR3 sequence (DNA): TGCAGCGTTGCGCTGACTGAAGCTTTCTTT.

Many counts were recorded for this clone. This chain joins TRBV7-8 and TRBJ2-1, with D maybe TRBD2 (6 bases). The length of the CDR3 is 16 residues. V lost 4 bases and J 5 bases, leaving 18 bases between the germline ends. Looked up from germline, CDR1 is SGHVS and CDR2 is FQNEAQ. The CDR3 DNA reads TGTGCCAGCAGCTCGGGCCGCCTAGCGACGAACAATGAGCAGTTCTTC. Residues: CASSSGRLATNNEQFF.

As concerns this clone: Its ends do not fully match the called genes, so a read error is possible. The chain has TRBV6-1 and TRBJ2-4; 9 bases are shared with TRBD2. Germline V gene lookup returns CDR1 MNHNS and CDR2 SASEGT. The CDR3 consists of 14 residues. The CDR3 DNA follows: TGTGCCAGCAGTGTGGGACTAGCCCAAAACATTCAGTACTTC. This translates into CASSVGLAQNIQYF.

This clone was seen more than once but under ten times. The chain joins TRBV30 to TRBJ2-4; 13 bases are shared with TRBD2. This CDR3 is built from 18 residues. CDR1 and CDR2 from the germline V gene are GTSNPN and SVGIG (reference sequence). V shed 5 bases, J shed 0 bases, and the junction held 10 bases outside the gene matches. This chain's CDR3 is CAWHRLAGGDLAKNIQYF. CDR3 bases: TGTGCCTGGCACCGACTAGCGGGAGGAGATCTAGCCAAAAACATTCAGTACTTC.

V and J are TRBV19 and TRBJ2-5, with D perhaps TRBD1 (6 bases). This CDR3 is 14 amino acids long. The germline CDR1 and CDR2 sequences are LNHDA and SQIVND (reference sequence). V lost 7 bases to trimming and J lost 1 base, with 13 bases between them. The CDR3 bases are TGTGCCAGTACCTCGACAGGTTCCCAAGAGACCCAGTACTTC. It is translated as CASTSTGSQETQYF.

The chain employs TRBV7-8 and TRBJ1-1; maybe TRBD1 (5 bases). Germline lookup yields CDR1 SGHVS and CDR2 FQNEAQ. V was pared by 6 bases and J by 0 bases, with 14 bases between. The CDR3 runs 15 residues. CDR3 sequence (DNA): TGTGCCAGCAGGCAGGGCACTTTTATGAACACTGAAGCTTTCTTT. It codes for CASRQGTFMNTEAFF.

The chain couples TRBV29-1 to TRBJ1-4, with TRBD1 identical over 8 bases. Trimming at V came to 7 bases and at J to 8 bases, leaving 9 bases not matched to a gene. Germline CDR1 is SQVTM and CDR2 is ANQGSEA. The CDR3 has 13 residues. As DNA, the CDR3 is TGCAGCGGTGTGACAGGGGCAGGAGAAAAACTGTTTTTT. Residues: CSGVTGAGEKLFF.

This clone was seen a handful of times. This chain connects TRBV7-9 to TRBJ2-3; the D is unclear. CDR1 and CDR2 from the germline V gene are SEHNR and FQNEAQ (reference sequence). This CDR3 comprises 11 residues. Trimming left V 3 bases short and J 4 bases short, with 2 bases between. CDR3 loop: CASSFPDTQYF. Here the CDR3 DNA reads TGTGCCAGCAGCTTCCCAGATACGCAGTATTTT.

The rearrangement joins TRBV9 to TRBJ2-3; D might be TRBD1 (6 bases). There are 16 residues in the CDR3. V gave up 4 bases and J gave up 3 bases, with 18 bases separating them. Germline CDR1 reads SGDLS; CDR2 reads YYNGEE. CDR3 residues: CASSSGAAIVTDTQYF. The CDR3 nucleotides read TGTGCCAGCAGCTCAGGGGCGGCAATAGTGACAGATACGCAGTATTTT. The full variable domain, with the rest looked up from reference TRBV9 and TRBJ2-3, is DSGVTQTPKHLITATGQRVTLRCSPRSGDLSVYWYQQSLDQGLQFLIQYYNGEERAKGNILERFSAQQFPDLHSELNLSSLELGDSALYFCASSSGAAIVTDTQYFGPGTRLTVL.

Only a few counts were recorded for this clone. The V and J genes are TRBV10-2 and TRBJ2-1; 8 bases fit TRBD2. CDR1 WSHSY and CDR2 SAAADI come from the germline V gene. The CDR3 spans 14 residues. J lost 2 bases, V lost 6 bases, and 3 bases had no gene match. The CDR3 bases are TGCGCCAGCAGGATAGCGGGACCCTACAATGAGCAGTTCTTC. The encoded protein is CASRIAGPYNEQFF.

The chain uses TRBV29-1 and TRBJ2-3; D might be TRBD1 (6 bases). Trimming removed 8 bases at V and 0 bases at J, with 18 bases between. The CDR3 extends over 15 amino acids. From germline, CDR1 is SQVTM and CDR2 ANQGSEA. The CDR3 spells CSLNRDLLSTDTQYF. As DNA, the CDR3 is TGCAGCCTAAACAGGGATCTCCTTAGCACAGATACGCAGTATTTT.

The table lists this clone with a few counts. The V gene is TRBV6-5, the J gene TRBJ2-5; TRBD1 matches at 11 bases. Trimming cost V 6 bases and J 4 bases; bases outside gene matches: 7. Per the germline V gene, CDR1 is MNHEY and CDR2 is SVGAGI. The CDR3 runs to 15 residues. CDR3 in amino acids: CASSKLGTGGETQYF. The CDR3 bases are TGTGCCAGCAGCAAATTAGGGACAGGGGGAGAGACCCAGTACTTC.

This clone has a handful of counts. This chain joins TRBV5-1 and TRBJ2-4, with D perhaps matching TRBD1 (5 bases). The CDR3 is 15 residues long. Germline V CDR1 and CDR2: SGHRS, YFSETQ. Trimming removed 3 bases at V and 0 bases at J, with 10 bases between. CDR3 in amino acids: CASSSGLIAKNIQYF. The CDR3 bases are TGCGCCAGCAGCTCAGGGCTGATAGCCAAAAACATTCAGTACTTC.

This clone was observed a handful of times. This chain connects TRBV6-5 to TRBJ2-3; the D is unclear. Looked up from germline, CDR1 is MNHEY and CDR2 is SVGAGI. The V gene lost 5 bases and the J gene lost 2 bases, with 5 bases spanning the gap. This CDR3 is 12 amino acids long. In nucleotides, the CDR3 is TGTGCCAGCAGTGCTTTCACAGATACGCAGTATTTT. It specifies CASSAFTDTQYF.

The chain has TRBV29-1 and TRBJ2-5; D is undetermined. Trimming pared 6 bases from V and 7 bases from J, leaving 21 bases between. Germline CDR1 reads SQVTM; CDR2 reads ANQGSEA. This CDR3 has 14 amino acids. The CDR3 DNA sequence: TGCAGCGTCGCAAAGGAGTGGACCTACGGGACCCAGTACTTC. Its translation is CSVAKEWTYGTQYF.

The gene calls are TRBV30 and TRBJ1-5, with no clear D. Per the germline V gene, CDR1 is GTSNPN and CDR2 is SVGIG (reference sequence). The CDR3 length is 16 residues. The V end lost 0 bases, the J end lost 3 bases, and 15 bases lay between the germline ends. For the CDR3, the DNA is TGTGCCTGGAGTGTACAACTGGCCGCTACCAATCAGCCCCAGCATTTT. It encodes CAWSVQLAATNQPQHF.